This entry describes one T cell receptor (beta chain). Its recognized antigen is unknown. The input lacks base qualities; no much larger clone sits a single base away. This record belongs to a study of cytomegalovirus exposure and HLA in healthy donors (dated by TCRdb to the late 2010s). In the study overall: A later analysis indicated that the roughly 130 validation repertoires were generated on the platform also employed for the 700 or so repertoires of the first cohort. The aim of the study was to test whether cataloging public T cell receptors could identify signatures of past pathogen exposure. A separate validation cohort of roughly 130 different subjects was used in addition to the roughly 700-subject first cohort. High-throughput TCR immunosequencing, statistical association of individual TCRs with disease status, and machine learning were combined to predict cytomegalovirus infection status.

Library creation used the immunoSEQ multiplex PCR assay. The original pipeline was this. To diagnose cytomegalovirus status from the catalog of TCR beta chain sequences, a statistical classification framework was built. The source is immuneACCESS, and TCRdb retained only in-frame sequences with V and J called. Part of the clones is not carried over; for the studies checked, unresolved V genes explain less than half of this, and the remainder is unexplained. V, J and clone size are those of that table, while D and trimming were read from the DNA. The sample has tens of thousands of clones on record, 80% to 95% of them singletons. In total, the top ten clones hold approximately 4% of the sample. The donors were included in the validation cohort of 90 to 150 subjects, a group kept apart from the roughly 670-subject first cohort. Looking up the germline V gene yields CDR1 SGHDN and CDR2 FVKESK. Taken from cysteine to phenylalanine, the CDR3 has 17 residues. The read is trimmed to its CDR3 DNA, 51 bases read in frame from base 1. Clipping removes 0 bases from V and 3 bases from J, with 4 as the unmatched junction base count.

The study at large found these results: A later analysis found that TCRs clustered in the first cohort also tended to co-occur in the 130 or so validation repertoires, with more than 90% of cluster scores above 0. A few of the identified cytomegalovirus-associated TCR beta chains were confirmed in vitro to be specific for cytomegalovirus antigens. Cytomegalovirus status was reported to be diagnosed by the classifier with high specificity and sensitivity in both the original and validation cohorts. A total of 164 TCR beta chains were listed by the study as associated with cytomegalovirus. Across donors, most TCR sequences were observed very rarely, whereas some public TCRs were present in many individuals. A later analysis had no HLA typing for the validation cohort, so co-occurrence there was scored across all 110 or so repertoires. The authors suggested that the approach could potentially be generalized to other disease states and immunological phenotypes.

The sample was PBMCs. This clonotype was obtained from a woman under 40 in good health and CMV-seronegative. The chain uses TRBV14 and TRBJ2-2; 10 bases in between match TRBD1. The nucleotide sequence reads TGTGCCAGCAGCCAAGATCGGGGACAGGGGTACACCGGGGAGCTGTTTTTT. Its protein is CASSQDRGQGYTGELFF.